Following are 22 T cell receptor beta chains from one sample sequenced in a study of molecular identifiers for immune sequencing clone quantification. MiXCR was run by TCRdb on the PCR reads, yielding one entry per CDR3 protein. The top ten clones hold just over 0.75% of a sample with more than 450,000 distinct CDR3 sequences, around 23% of them seen once. Sequenced material: naive CD8+ T cells from blood, with Jurkat cell RNA spiked in. Subset indicated: FACS-sorted CD8+CD4-CCR7+CD45RA+ naive T cells. These receptors were taken from a human donor in good health. Some libraries in this study had Jurkat cell RNA spiked in.

The chain combines TRBV7-8 with TRBJ2-1; D is perhaps TRBD1 or TRBD2 (6 bases each). From germline, CDR1 is SGHVS and CDR2 FQNEAQ. This CDR3 has 13 residues. Trimming removed 3 bases from V and 6 bases from J, with 9 bases in between. The CDR3: CASSFEGGNEQFF. CDR3 bases: TGTGCCAGCAGCTTTGAGGGGGGCAATGAGCAGTTCTTC.

This clonotype was seen more than once but under ten times. J is TRBJ2-2 and V is TRBV24-1; 8 positions agree with TRBD2. Trimming at V came to 0 bases and at J to 4 bases, leaving 6 bases not matched to a gene. CDR1 KGHDR and CDR2 SFDVKD come from the germline V gene. The CDR3 contains 17 residues. The DNA of the CDR3 is TGTGCCACCAGTGATTTGGGGCGGGAGGACCCCACCGGGGAGCTGTTTTTT. Translating it yields CATSDLGREDPTGELFF.

This chain joins TRBV2 and TRBJ2-1; the D gene is possibly TRBD2 (5 bases). The CDR3 has 15 residues. Trimming pared 5 bases from V and 6 bases from J, leaving 17 bases between. Germline values: CDR1 SNHLY, CDR2 FYNNEI. The chain's CDR3 is CASSMSRGSLNEQFF. The CDR3, as DNA: TGTGCCAGCAGTATGTCCCGTGGGAGCCTCAATGAGCAGTTCTTC.

This clonotype has a count of ten or more. The V call is TRBV7-9, the J call TRBJ1-4, with D possibly matching TRBD1 (5 bases). V was clipped by 5 bases and J by 8 bases, with 21 bases between them. Germline assignment: CDR1 SEHNR and CDR2 FQNEAQ (reference sequence). The CDR3 is 16 amino acids. CDR3 bases: TGTGCCAGCAGCAGAGGGGCTAACCAACTAATCGAAAAACTGTTTTTT. Its protein is CASSRGANQLIEKLFF.

This clonotype was picked up a small number of times. V usage is TRBV20-1 and J usage is TRBJ2-2; 8 bases line up with TRBD2. CDR1 is DFQATT and CDR2 is SNEGSKA in the germline V gene (reference sequence). The V and J ends lost 4 bases and 4 bases, in that order; junction bases with no gene match: 5. The CDR3 loop spans 14 amino acids. CDR3 bases: TGCAGTGCTATCGGGGGGGCGGGCACCGGGGAGCTGTTTTTT. It yields the protein CSAIGGAGTGELFF.

The rearrangement uses TRBV11-2 and TRBJ2-1, with 8 bases fitting TRBD2. Germline values: CDR1 SGHAT, CDR2 FQNNGV. Trimming removed 3 bases from V and 9 bases from J; junction bases left unmatched: 10. CDR3 length: 15 amino acids. The CDR3 here is CASSFSPGTSFEQFF. The DNA for the CDR3 is TGTGCCAGCAGCTTTTCCCCCGGGACTAGTTTTGAGCAGTTCTTC.

This chain uses TRBV13 with TRBJ1-4, with D possibly being TRBD1 (5 bases). CDR3 size: 15 residues. V was trimmed by 2 bases and J by 7 bases, leaving 14 bases between them. CDR1 PRHDT and CDR2 FYEKMQ come from the germline V gene (reference sequence). This CDR3 is CASSLQGVVGEKLFF. In DNA, the CDR3 is TGTGCCAGCAGCTTACAAGGGGTCGTAGGTGAAAAACTGTTTTTT.

This CDR3 reads CASTMGQGNGYTF. The CDR3 coding sequence is TGTGCCAGCACCATGGGACAGGGCAATGGCTACACCTTC. This chain connects TRBV5-6 to TRBJ1-2, with 9 bases identical to TRBD1. Per the germline V gene, CDR1 is SGHDT and CDR2 is YYEEEE. The junction had 6 bases not matched to a gene; V was cut back by 6 bases and J by 6 bases. The CDR3 spans 13 residues.

A few counts support this clonotype. The V gene is TRBV27, the J gene TRBJ2-4; 7 nucleotides line up with TRBD1. Germline CDR1 MNHEY, CDR2 SMNVEV (reference sequence). J lost 5 bases, V lost 6 bases, and 4 bases had no gene match. CDR3 length: 13 residues. The CDR3 loop reads CASRDGQENIQYF. The CDR3 DNA is TGTGCCAGCAGGGATGGACAGGAAAACATTCAGTACTTC.

The chain combines TRBV29-1 with TRBJ2-1; D gene ambiguous. V lost 6 bases and J 2 bases, leaving 8 bases between the germline ends. The germline CDR1 and CDR2 sequences are SQVTM and ANQGSEA. The CDR3 has 12 amino acids. DNA for the CDR3: TGCAGCGTCCGCGGCCCCTACAATGAGCAGTTCTTC. Protein: CSVRGPYNEQFF.

The J gene is TRBJ2-5, the V gene TRBV5-4; 8 bases line up with TRBD1. Germline lookup yields CDR1 SGHNT and CDR2 YYREEE (reference sequence). CDR3 length equals 14 residues. J gave up 7 bases and V 4 bases, and 9 bases lay outside the gene matches. The CDR3: CASSQTGATGTQYF. CDR3 coding DNA: TGTGCCAGCAGCCAGACAGGGGCGACCGGGACCCAGTACTTC.

About this clonotype itself: The junction does not match germline at one end; this may be a read error. V is TRBV6-5 and J is TRBJ1-3; possible D gene TRBD1, 6 bases. Germline assignment: CDR1 MNHEY and CDR2 SVGAGI. The CDR3 loop spans 16 amino acids. The CDR3 loop is CASSYLAGGPGNAIYF. The CDR3 bases are TGTGCCAGCAGTTATCTCGCCGGGGGGCCTGGAAACGCCATATATTTT.

On this clonotype: Just one base apart from a much larger clone, this may be a read error. The V and J genes are TRBV4-3 and TRBJ2-4; D is perhaps TRBD1 (5 bases). The V end was cut by 0 bases, the J end by 9 bases, with 12 bases between. Germline-derived CDR1 and CDR2 are LGHNA and YSLEER. This CDR3 spans 14 amino acids. The CDR3 DNA sequence: TGCGCCAGCAGCCAAGATCAGGGCCGGGCCATTCAGTACTTC. This encodes CASSQDQGRAIQYF.

This clonotype was seen only a few times. For the CDR3, the DNA is TGTGCCAGCAGCTCCCTCGGGACAGGGTTATACGAGCAGTACTTC. The encoded protein is CASSSLGTGLYEQYF. The V and J genes are TRBV28 and TRBJ2-7; TRBD1 matches at 9 bases. The CDR3 has 15 residues. With V trimmed by 6 bases and J by 4 bases, 10 bases remained unmatched. Germline CDR1 reads MDHEN; CDR2 reads SYDVKM.

The chain links TRBV12-3 or TRBV12-4 to TRBJ1-2; 8 bases are a match to TRBD1. The CDR3 is 11 amino acids. The V and J ends lost 9 bases and 4 bases, in that order; junction bases with no gene match: 1. DNA for the CDR3: TGTGCCAGTGGACAGGGCTATGGCTACACCTTC. Residues: CASGQGYGYTF.

This clonotype was seen repeatedly, ten times or more. The V gene is TRBV9, the J gene TRBJ1-3; D uncertain. The CDR3 length is 15 residues. Germline V gene data show CDR1 as SGDLS and CDR2 as YYNGEE. With 0 bases removed from V and 0 bases from J, the gap between germline ends came to 7 bases. CDR3: CASSVGGASGNTIYF. The DNA for the CDR3 is TGTGCCAGCAGCGTAGGTGGAGCCTCTGGAAACACCATATATTTT.

This sequence joins TRBV30 and TRBJ2-7, with D maybe TRBD1 (6 bases). Germline lookup yields CDR1 GTSNPN and CDR2 SVGIG (reference sequence). The V end was cut by 2 bases, the J end by 3 bases, with 14 bases between. The CDR3 consists of 14 residues. The CDR3 here is CAWSKTGLDYEQYF. The DNA of the CDR3 is TGTGCCTGGAGTAAAACAGGGTTGGACTACGAGCAGTACTTC.

About this clonotype itself: This may arise from a read error, as a much more abundant clone is one base away. V gene TRBV2 combines with J gene TRBJ1-4; 7 positions match TRBD1. V dropped 0 bases and J dropped 7; count of bases not matched to a gene: 5. This CDR3 has 15 residues. Germline V gives CDR1 SNHLY, CDR2 FYNNEI. CDR3 coding DNA: TGTGCCAGCAGTGAAGCAACAGGGGATGCTGAAAAACTGTTTTTT. The encoded protein is CASSEATGDAEKLFF.

This clonotype showed up just a few times. This rearrangement joins TRBV19 to TRBJ1-5, with 8 bases matching TRBD1. Germline trimming cut 7 bases from V and 4 bases from J; bases unmatched to any gene: 3. The CDR3 has 13 residues. CDR1 and CDR2 (germline): LNHDA, SQIVND (reference sequence). CDR3 DNA sequence: TGTGCCAGTACACAGGGGGTGAATCAGCCCCAGCATTTT. Amino acid sequence: CASTQGVNQPQHF.

This chain links TRBV12-3 or TRBV12-4 with TRBJ1-4; D may be TRBD1 (5 bases). With 5 bases removed from V and 5 bases from J, the gap between germline ends came to 18 bases. The length of the CDR3 is 16 residues. The CDR3 bases are TGTGCCAGCAGTCCTCCCCGACAGATGGAGAATGAAAAACTGTTTTTT. It specifies CASSPPRQMENEKLFF.

The CDR3 nucleotides read TGTGCCAGCAGCCTACGACTAGCGGGAGCCTCCCCTAAATTTGAGCAGTACTTC. It yields the protein CASSLRLAGASPKFEQYF. This chain joins TRBV5-6 and TRBJ2-7; TRBD2 aligns across 12 bases. The CDR3 covers 18 residues. J gave up 7 bases and V 4 bases, and 18 bases lay outside the gene matches. Germline CDR1 reads SGHDT; CDR2 reads YYEEEE.

The chain carries TRBV28 and TRBJ1-5; maybe TRBD1 (5 bases). Germline V gene sequence: CDR1 MDHEN, CDR2 SYDVKM. V was shortened by 6 bases and J by 0 bases, with 12 bases between the two germline ends. This CDR3 is 15 amino acids long. The CDR3 DNA is TGTGCCAGCAGCCAGACAGCCTATAGCAATCAGCCCCAGCATTTT. It translates to CASSQTAYSNQPQHF.